Below are 16 T cell receptor beta chains sequenced from a single sample in a study of tissue T cells after allogeneic stem cell transplantation. Here immunoSEQ multiplex PCR was the method, and the copy in TCRdb shows in-frame clones only, minus some. Of roughly 4,500 clones listed, around 65% are singletons. The sequencing here drew on left colon tissue, taken at autopsy. These receptors were obtained from a male donor at least 60 years old with lung cancer.

This clone appeared a few times. As DNA, the CDR3 is TGTGCCGTTAGACCCGTTTCCAGGACCGATACGCAGTATTTT. This codes for CAVRPVSRTDTQYF. The chain has TRBV30 and TRBJ2-3; no reliable D call. The CDR3 is made up of 14 amino acids. Trimming removed 8 bases at V and 6 bases at J, with 21 bases between. The germline V gene has CDR1 GTSNPN and CDR2 SVGIG (reference sequence).

CDR3 region: CATSDSGRLNQPQHF. CDR3 nucleotide sequence: TGTGCCACCAGTGATTCGGGGAGGCTTAATCAGCCCCAGCATTTT. V usage is TRBV24-1 and J usage is TRBJ1-5, with D hard to call. V was trimmed by 2 bases and J by 4 bases, leaving 11 bases between them. This CDR3 comprises 15 residues. Germline V gene data show CDR1 as KGHDR and CDR2 as SFDVKD.

The V and J genes are TRBV21-1 and TRBJ1-1; the D call of TRBD1 is as the table states it, not checked on the DNA. TRBV21-1 is assigned pseudogene status. The CDR3 has 13 residues. The CDR3 DNA is TGTGCCAGCGCAACCCAGGGGAACACTGAAGCTTTCTTT. Encoded protein: CASATQGNTEAFF.

This rearrangement joins TRBV12-3 or TRBV12-4 to TRBJ1-1, with TRBD1 matching over 9 bases. This CDR3 region has 12 residues. J was trimmed by 8 bases and V by 4 bases; bases with no gene match: 2. CDR3 bases: TGTGCCAGCAGTTACGGACAGGGGGAAGCTTTCTTT. This gives the protein CASSYGQGEAFF.

This clone was seen a few times. CDR3 in DNA: TGTGCCAGCAGCCCGTCCCCCGGGACAGGAGGTGGAGGCTACACCTTC. This sequence encodes CASSPSPGTGGGGYTF. The chain links TRBV3-1 (or the pseudogene TRBV3-2) to TRBJ1-2; the match to TRBD1 covers 8 bases. This CDR3 comprises 16 residues. Germline values: CDR1 LGHDT, CDR2 YNNKEL (reference sequence). V shed 4 bases, J shed 8 bases, and the junction held 15 bases outside the gene matches.

This clone was observed once. The chain has TRBV19 and TRBJ2-7; 9 nucleotides align to TRBD1. The CDR3 runs to 16 residues. CDR1 is LNHDA, CDR2 SQIVND, per germline (reference sequence). The trim removed 2 bases at V and 0 bases at J, leaving 5 bases unmatched. CDR3 DNA: TGTGCCAGTAGTATAAGGGGACAGGGATCCTCCTACGAGCAGTACTTC. Its protein product is CASSIRGQGSSYEQYF. Filled out from reference TRBV19 and TRBJ2-7, the complete variable domain reads DGGITQSPKYLFRKEGQNVTLSCEQNLNHDAMYWYRQDPGQGLRLIYYSQIVNDFQKGDIAEGYSVSREKKESFPLTVTSAQKNPTAFYLCASSIRGQGSSYEQYFGPGTRLTVT.

This rearrangement joins TRBV7-2 to TRBJ1-2, with D perhaps matching TRBD1 (6 bases). Germline V gene data show CDR1 as SGHTA and CDR2 as FQGNSA. This CDR3 is built from 15 residues. The ends were cut back, 5 bases at V and 4 bases at J, with 17 bases in the middle. In DNA, the CDR3 is TGTGCCAGCAGCGGTCTTACGCAGGGGATCTATGGCTACACCTTC. This codes for CASSGLTQGIYGYTF.

This CDR3 is CASSEGQGARHGYTF. The CDR3 region has the DNA TGTGCCAGCAGCGAGGGACAGGGGGCGCGGCATGGCTACACCTTC. The chain links TRBV7-2 to TRBJ1-2; 12 bases are a match to TRBD1. The germline gives CDR1 SGHTA, CDR2 FQGNSA. This CDR3 has 15 residues. The trim removed 5 bases at V and 6 bases at J, leaving 7 bases unmatched.

This rearrangement joins TRBV2 to TRBJ2-4; 7 bases are shared with TRBD2. Germline lookup yields CDR1 SNHLY and CDR2 FYNNEI. J was trimmed by 9 bases and V by 7 bases; bases with no gene match: 15. This CDR3 comprises 15 residues. CDR3 protein: CASIRGEKWEGIQYF. CDR3 sequence (DNA): TGTGCCAGCATTAGAGGGGAGAAATGGGAGGGCATTCAGTACTTC.

The chain links TRBV9 to TRBJ1-2, with D maybe TRBD1 (5 bases). This CDR3 has 14 residues. Germline CDR1 reads SGDLS; CDR2 reads YYNGEE. V dropped 3 bases and J dropped 0 bases, with 9 bases sitting between them. CDR3 bases: TGTGCCAGCAGCGGGGACGGGCCTAACTATGGCTACACCTTC. Translating gives CASSGDGPNYGYTF.

The table lists this clone with a few counts. V and J are TRBV7-2 and TRBJ2-1; D unclear. The CDR3 spans 15 residues. Germline V lookup: CDR1 SGHTA, CDR2 FQGNSA. Trimming left V 1 base short and J 4 bases short, with 11 bases between. The CDR3 nucleotides are TGTGCCAGCAGCTTAGGGTCGGACGCTTACAATGAGCAGTTCTTC. Protein product: CASSLGSDAYNEQFF.

V and J are TRBV28 and TRBJ1-6; a weak D match, TRBD1 (5 bases). Trimming shortened V by 10 bases and J by 6 bases, and 13 bases separated the two germline ends. CDR1 is MDHEN, CDR2 SYDVKM, per germline. This CDR3 region has 13 residues. The CDR3 spells CATLGHFNSPLHF. Written as DNA, the CDR3 is TGTGCCACTCTAGGACACTTTAATTCACCCCTCCACTTT.

This clone has just a few counts. V and J are TRBV29-1 and TRBJ1-5, with D possibly matching TRBD1 (5 bases). Trimming cost V 7 bases and J 3 bases, with 16 bases left between them. CDR1 and CDR2 (germline): SQVTM, ANQGSEA. This CDR3 contains 14 residues. CDR3 sequence: CSARNGGSNQPQHF. The CDR3 coding sequence is TGCAGCGCAAGGAACGGGGGTTCCAATCAGCCCCAGCATTTT.

This sequence joins TRBV5-4 and TRBJ1-6, with a weak D call TRBD1 (5 bases). This CDR3 is 13 amino acids long. V lost 4 bases, J lost 13 bases, and 15 bases lay in between. Per the germline V gene, CDR1 is SGHNT and CDR2 is YYREEE (reference sequence). For the CDR3, the DNA is TGTGCCAGCAGCCTCCCACCGCAGGGTCCCCTCCACTTT. Translated, it gives CASSLPPQGPLHF.

The CDR3 nucleotides read TGTGCCAGTAATACTAACCAAAATAGCAATCAGCCCCAGCATTTT. Protein: CASNTNQNSNQPQHF. The genes are TRBV19 and TRBJ1-5; D is unclear. V shed 7 bases and J shed 0 bases, with 13 bases lying between them. The CDR3 runs to 15 residues. Germline assignment: CDR1 LNHDA and CDR2 SQIVND (reference sequence).

This clone was found once. The chain uses TRBV5-1 and TRBJ1-3; unclear D gene. The CDR3 has 14 residues. The V end lost 4 bases, the J end lost 8 bases, and 16 bases lay between the germline ends. From germline, CDR1 is SGHRS and CDR2 YFSETQ. The CDR3, as DNA: TGCGCCAGCAGCGTGGACTCCGGCGGAGACACCATATATTTT. Translated, it gives CASSVDSGGDTIYF. The complete variable domain, with remaining parts taken from reference TRBV5-1 and TRBJ1-3, reads KAGVTQTPRYLIKTRGQQVTLSCSPISGHRSVSWYQQTPGQGLQFLFEYFSETQRNKGNFPGRFSGRQFSNSRSEMNVSTLELGDSALYLCASSVDSGGDTIYFGEGSWLTVV.